This T cell receptor (beta chain) is drawn from a study of blood T cells in healthy people across ages. A second PCR, run for about 7 to 12 cycles, used a sample-barcoded 5' primer plus a J-beta primer mix. TCRdb itself ran the 5' RACE reads through MiXCR, one entry per CDR3 protein. The repertoire holds 500,000 to 550,000 distinct CDR3 sequences, with more than 20% as singletons. The germline gives CDR1 SGDLS, CDR2 YYNGEE. This CDR3 has 14 residues. The V end lost 0 bases, the J end lost 2 bases, and 8 bases lay between the germline ends. This same sample was also part of a study on T cells of mothers and their children.

The receptor comes from a boy younger than 18 in good health. The sample consisted of blood. The chain combines TRBV9 with TRBJ1-2, with no clear D. CDR3 protein: CASSVEGGNYGYTF. The CDR3 region has the DNA TGTGCCAGCAGCGTAGAAGGCGGAAACTATGGCTACACCTTC.